This T cell receptor beta chain was documented in a study of blood T cell repertoires in COVID-19. For the study at large: T cells, B-cell-depleted T cells, or PBMCs provided the cDNA or gDNA that served as material.

Per the original methods: From reference gene primer amplification, estimates of nucleated cell counts were derived. Generated by immunoSEQ multiplex PCR, the TCRdb table keeps only in-frame clones and is missing some. That table is the source of V, J and clone size, and D and trimming were worked out from the DNA. This table holds about 250,000 clones, roughly 80% found once. V shed 0 bases, J shed 2 bases, and the junction held 6 bases outside the gene matches. Germline lookup yields CDR1 SGHRS and CDR2 YFSETQ. The CDR3 is made up of 16 amino acids. The rearrangement links TRBV5-1 to TRBJ2-3; 7 positions agree with TRBD1. This TCR came from a man older than 75 with acute or convalescent COVID-19. Sequenced material: peripheral blood. As DNA, the CDR3 is TGCGCCAGCAGCTTGGGTATGGGACAGAACACAGATACGCAGTATTTT. It codes for CASSLGMGQNTDTQYF.